Only one count was recorded for the clone carrying this T cell receptor beta chain. The antigen remains unidentified. The data were obtained in a study of monozygotic twins with cystic fibrosis. Data came from immunoSEQ multiplex PCR; TCRdb stores just in-frame clones and leaves some out. The sample lists around 9,800 clones; roughly nine tenths were seen once. Regarding the study as a whole: Clonality was generally low (median around 0.01), higher in the most severe patients.

The TCR originated in a boy younger than 10 with cystic fibrosis. Material: blood.

CDR3 in amino acids: CASSLSVGYTF. The CDR3 DNA sequence: TGTGCCAGCAGCTTGTCCGTGGGCTACACCTTC. The chain carries TRBV7-2 and TRBJ1-2; no definite D call. Germline V gene data show CDR1 as SGHTA and CDR2 as FQGNSA. The CDR3 consists of 11 residues. The V end was cut by 3 bases, the J end by 8 bases, with 7 bases between.